Detailed here is one T cell receptor beta chain. What this receptor recognizes is not known. There are no base qualities to consult, and no much larger clone falls within one base. This record belongs to a study of blood T cell repertoires in COVID-19 (dated by TCRdb to about 2020). Regarding the study in general: Samples covering the acute and convalescent phases of COVID-19 were provided by collaborators in the United States, Italy and Spain. The prospective study material was composed of cDNA or gDNA derived from T cells, B-cell-depleted T cells, or PBMCs. Deeply sampled blood TCRbeta repertoires from subjects exposed to, actively infected with, or recovered from COVID-19 were included in the dataset. The repertoires were released in a freely available public database intended as a resource for research on the immune response to SARS-CoV-2. Samples came from the ongoing ImmuneRACE study (first 160 participants) plus 1,254 subjects from 6 global collaborators. A de-identified subject ID, COVID-19 status, age in years and sex were almost always included in the sample metadata. Where available, HLA class I and class II types were obtained from metadata supplied by the sample provider rather than from assay-based typing. Broader findings and caveats from the paper: How much clinical and demographic metadata was included differed by source and by participant, and the metadata was provided uncurated.

TCRbeta CDR3 regions were amplified from genomic DNA by means of the immunoSEQ Assay, a bias-controlled multiplex PCR. As for the original processing: The number of nucleated cells in each sample was estimated by amplification of reference gene primers within the assay. To quantify the absolute abundance of each unique TCRbeta CDR3 rearrangement, sequence reads were collapsed and filtered. Productive Simpson clonality was computed per sample as the square root of Simpson's diversity index over productive rearrangements. The clones in this table, taken by TCRdb from immuneACCESS, are in-frame only. Not every clone is retained; where verified, under half of the shortfall comes from an unresolved V gene, and the cause of the rest is unknown. Clone size and the V and J calls come from that table; the DNA yielded D and trimming. The sample table shows approximately 320,000 clones, and around 90% are seen once. 2.6% of the sample belongs to the ten largest clones.

Spanning cysteine to phenylalanine, the CDR3 consists of 13 amino acids. The retained sequence is limited to the CDR3, 39 bases, with the frame set at the first base. Sequences MNHNS (CDR1) and SASEGT (CDR2) are obtained from the germline V gene. V is cut by 0 bases and J by 5 bases, and the space between the germline ends is 7 bases. Participants in the prospective study were aged 18 to 89 years, lived in 20 to 25 United States geographic areas, and enrolled through a virtual design. In the prospective study, cohorts were assigned on the basis of participant-reported clinical history obtained from a screening survey and a study questionnaire. Recovered participants in ImmuneRACE Cohort 3 were defined as having two consecutive negative NP/OP PCR tests, clearance from a healthcare professional, or resolution of symptoms. Mobile phlebotomists in the prospective study collected whole blood, serum and a nasopharyngeal or oropharyngeal swab from every participant. Additional blood draws and questionnaires over an approximately 2-month period could optionally be provided by prospective study participants. Prospective study blood samples were shipped either frozen or at room temperature before DNA extraction.

Sample: PBMCs or T cells enriched from blood (not recorded which). The receptor was derived from a man in his sixties who had recovered from COVID-19. Recombination connected TRBV6-1 to TRBJ1-2; the best D guess is TRBD1, with 5 bases matching. The CDR3 is CASSEAGEYGYTF. The DNA reads TGTGCCAGCAGTGAAGCAGGGGAATATGGCTACACCTTC.